This T cell receptor beta chain appears in the sequencing data of a study of response to subunit inactivated influenza vaccine. TCRdb re-derived calls from the RT-PCR reads in MiXCR, one entry per CDR3 protein. The repertoire includes about 620,000 distinct CDR3 sequences, 10% to 15% of them detected once, and roughly a tenth sits in the top ten. Germline loops: CDR1 SGDLS, CDR2 YYNGEE. Deletions cut 3 bases from V and 4 bases from J, with 10 bases between. CDR3 size: 13 residues. The rearrangement joins TRBV9 to TRBJ1-2; TRBD1 is a possible D gene (6 bases). This receptor was obtained from a man in his fifties who received an inactivated influenza vaccine. This material consisted of PBMCs from blood, taken on the day of vaccination. The CDR3 region has the DNA TGTGCCAGCAGCGCAGGGACACCCTATGGCTACACCTTC. Its protein is CASSAGTPYGYTF. Supplemented by reference TRBV9 and TRBJ1-2, the full variable domain reads DSGVTQTPKHLITATGQRVTLRCSPRSGDLSVYWYQQSLDQGLQFLIQYYNGEERAKGNILERFSAQQFPDLHSELNLSSLELGDSALYFCASSAGTPYGYTFGSGTRLTVV.